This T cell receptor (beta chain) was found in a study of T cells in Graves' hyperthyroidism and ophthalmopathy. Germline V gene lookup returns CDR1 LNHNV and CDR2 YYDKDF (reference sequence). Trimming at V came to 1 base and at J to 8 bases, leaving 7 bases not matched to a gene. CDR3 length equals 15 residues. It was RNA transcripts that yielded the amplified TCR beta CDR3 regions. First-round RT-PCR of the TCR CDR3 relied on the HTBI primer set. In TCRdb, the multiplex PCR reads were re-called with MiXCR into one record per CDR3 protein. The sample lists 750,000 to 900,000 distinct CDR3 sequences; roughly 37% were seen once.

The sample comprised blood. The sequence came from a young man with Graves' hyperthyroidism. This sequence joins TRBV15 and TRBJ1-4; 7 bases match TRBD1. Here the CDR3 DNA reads TGTGCCACCAGCAGAGGGAGGGGAGGGGGCGAAAAACTGTTTTTT. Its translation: CATSRGRGGGEKLFF.